This is a list of T cell receptor beta chains from one sample in a study of blood T cell repertoires in COVID-19. Data came from immunoSEQ multiplex PCR; TCRdb stores just in-frame clones and leaves some out. The sample includes a few hundred thousand clones, 90% seen only once; the top ten take less than 0.75%. The sequenced sample consisted of PBMCs or T cells enriched from blood (not recorded which). These receptors were collected from a man younger than 35 who had recovered from COVID-19. Each CDR3 is given with its conserved first and last residue. Each record gives: D gene, CDR3 length, V gene, J gene, clone size, CDR3 protein, CDR3 DNA. A D gene is named only where the DNA matches it firmly. Clone sizes are given selectively: once, few, many, or a class where the clone is expanded.

d_gene: -; len: 15; v_gene: TRBV11-2; j_gene: TRBJ1-2; abundance: -; CDR3aa: CASSLVIGGSYGYTF; CDR3nt: TGTGCCAGCAGCTTGGTTATTGGTGGGAGCTATGGCTACACCTTC
d_gene: -; len: 13; v_gene: TRBV6-5; j_gene: TRBJ1-4; abundance: -; CDR3aa: CASSPPEGEKLFF; CDR3nt: TGTGCCAGCAGTCCCCCTGAGGGCGAGAAACTGTTTTTT
d_gene: -; len: 14; v_gene: TRBV28; j_gene: TRBJ1-4; abundance: -; CDR3aa: CASRKTGSNEKLFF; CDR3nt: TGTGCCAGCAGAAAAACAGGGTCTAATGAAAAACTGTTTTTT
d_gene: TRBD1; len: 14; v_gene: TRBV14; j_gene: TRBJ2-7; abundance: -; CDR3aa: CASSRPGQTYEQYF; CDR3nt: TGTGCCAGCAGCCGGCCGGGACAGACGTACGAGCAGTACTTC
d_gene: -; len: 12; v_gene: TRBV29-1; j_gene: TRBJ1-1; abundance: -; CDR3aa: CSGTGKNTEAFF; CDR3nt: TGCAGCGGAACAGGAAAGAACACTGAAGCTTTCTTT
d_gene: -; len: 14; v_gene: TRBV29-1; j_gene: TRBJ2-1; abundance: -; CDR3aa: CSVELTRYYNEQFF; CDR3nt: TGCAGCGTTGAATTGACTAGATACTACAATGAGCAGTTCTTC
d_gene: -; len: 18; v_gene: TRBV21-1; j_gene: TRBJ1-2; abundance: few; CDR3aa: CASSKDEVRGRTYNGYTF; CDR3nt: TGTGCCAGCAGCAAAGATGAGGTGAGGGGGCGCACCTACAATGGCTACACCTTC
d_gene: -; len: 14; v_gene: TRBV3-1/TRBV3-2; j_gene: TRBJ2-7; abundance: -; CDR3aa: CASSRGTVGYEQYF; CDR3nt: TGTGCCAGCAGCCGCGGGACAGTTGGATACGAGCAGTACTTC
d_gene: TRBD1; len: 17; v_gene: TRBV19; j_gene: TRBJ1-5; abundance: -; CDR3aa: CASTTNPGTAFNQPQHF; CDR3nt: TGTGCCAGTACCACCAACCCCGGGACAGCTTTCAATCAGCCCCAGCATTTT
d_gene: -; len: 14; v_gene: TRBV10-3; j_gene: TRBJ1-1; abundance: -; CDR3aa: CAIRGTGYGTEAFF; CDR3nt: TGTGCCATCAGGGGTACAGGGTATGGCACTGAAGCTTTCTTT
d_gene: -; len: 15; v_gene: TRBV9; j_gene: TRBJ1-4; abundance: -; CDR3aa: CASSASGSIYEKLFF; CDR3nt: TGTGCCAGCAGCGCGTCAGGGTCAATATACGAAAAACTGTTTTTT
d_gene: TRBD1; len: 15; v_gene: TRBV6-6; j_gene: TRBJ1-4; abundance: -; CDR3aa: CASSYVGTGFEKLFF; CDR3nt: TGTGCCAGCAGTTACGTAGGGACAGGATTTGAAAAACTGTTTTTT
d_gene: -; len: 12; v_gene: TRBV25-1; j_gene: TRBJ1-2; abundance: -; CDR3aa: CASSRGSEGYTF; CDR3nt: TGTGCCAGCAGTAGGGGAAGTGAGGGCTACACCTTC
d_gene: -; len: 19; v_gene: TRBV3-1/TRBV3-2; j_gene: TRBJ1-1; abundance: -; CDR3aa: CASSPWGGAAFSMNTEAFF; CDR3nt: TGTGCCAGCAGCCCCTGGGGGGGGGCGGCGTTCTCGATGAACACTGAAGCTTTCTTT
d_gene: -; len: 15; v_gene: TRBV19; j_gene: TRBJ2-5; abundance: once; CDR3aa: CASRSQGLGQETQYF; CDR3nt: TGTGCCAGTAGGAGTCAGGGGCTGGGGCAAGAGACCCAGTACTTC
d_gene: TRBD2; len: 15; v_gene: TRBV20-1; j_gene: TRBJ2-1; abundance: -; CDR3aa: CSASGTSGGGNEQFF; CDR3nt: TGCAGTGCTAGTGGGACTAGCGGGGGAGGGAATGAGCAGTTCTTC
d_gene: -; len: 14; v_gene: TRBV2; j_gene: TRBJ2-7; abundance: -; CDR3aa: CASTLGRENYEQYF; CDR3nt: TGTGCCAGCACCCTGGGCAGGGAAAACTACGAGCAGTACTTC
d_gene: -; len: 17; v_gene: TRBV21-1; j_gene: TRBJ2-1; abundance: -; CDR3aa: CASSNGAWGRVGNEQFF; CDR3nt: TGTGCCAGCAGCAATGGGGCGTGGGGAAGGGTAGGAAATGAGCAGTTCTTC
d_gene: -; len: 13; v_gene: TRBV28; j_gene: TRBJ1-2; abundance: -; CDR3aa: CASSLGGRNGYTF; CDR3nt: TGTGCCAGCAGTTTAGGAGGGAGAAATGGCTACACCTTC
d_gene: -; len: 15; v_gene: TRBV4-1; j_gene: TRBJ1-4; abundance: -; CDR3aa: CASSQHLGEREKLFF; CDR3nt: TGCGCCAGCAGCCAGCATTTAGGGGAACGAGAAAAACTGTTTTTT
d_gene: -; len: 14; v_gene: TRBV7-3; j_gene: TRBJ2-2; abundance: -; CDR3aa: CASSLIAGTGELFF; CDR3nt: TGTGCCAGCAGCTTAATCGCGGGCACCGGGGAGCTGTTTTTT
d_gene: TRBD1; len: 15; v_gene: TRBV30; j_gene: TRBJ2-3; abundance: -; CDR3aa: CACPRTGMGSDTQYF; CDR3nt: TGTGCCTGCCCCCGGACAGGAATGGGTTCGGATACGCAGTATTTT
d_gene: -; len: 13; v_gene: TRBV2; j_gene: TRBJ2-5; abundance: -; CDR3aa: CASKSGFFETQYF; CDR3nt: TGTGCCAGCAAGTCGGGGTTTTTCGAGACCCAGTACTTC
d_gene: -; len: 13; v_gene: TRBV6-1; j_gene: TRBJ2-1; abundance: -; CDR3aa: CASSDGQFLEQFF; CDR3nt: TGTGCCAGCAGTGACGGACAATTCCTGGAACAGTTCTTC
d_gene: -; len: 15; v_gene: TRBV29-1; j_gene: TRBJ2-1; abundance: -; CDR3aa: CSVDGGESSYNEQFF; CDR3nt: TGCAGCGTTGATGGCGGGGAAAGCTCCTACAATGAGCAGTTCTTC
d_gene: -; len: 15; v_gene: TRBV7-9; j_gene: TRBJ2-2; abundance: -; CDR3aa: CASSPSRRSTGELFF; CDR3nt: TGTGCCAGCAGCCCGTCCCGGAGGAGTACCGGGGAGCTGTTTTTT
d_gene: -; len: 18; v_gene: TRBV14; j_gene: TRBJ1-6; abundance: -; CDR3aa: CASSQDREASSYNSPLHF; CDR3nt: TGTGCCAGCAGCCAAGATCGGGAGGCGAGCTCCTATAATTCACCCCTCCACTTT
d_gene: TRBD2; len: 18; v_gene: TRBV27; j_gene: TRBJ2-7; abundance: once; CDR3aa: CASSFGGSVEGFGYEQYF; CDR3nt: TGTGCCAGCAGTTTTGGCGGGAGCGTAGAAGGTTTTGGTTACGAGCAGTACTTC